These T cell receptor beta chains were read from a single sample in a study of T-cell reconstitution after alpha-beta-depleted transplantation in children. Using its own MiXCR run on the PCR reads, TCRdb lists one record per CDR3 protein. The repertoire holds 500,000 to 750,000 distinct CDR3 sequences, with over 20% as singletons. The source material was PBMCs, sampled before TCRalphabeta/CD19-depleted stem cell transplant. These receptor sequences come from a boy under three years old with Wiskott-Aldrich syndrome, due to receive a stem cell transplant. CDR3s include the opening cysteine and the closing phenylalanine or tryptophan. Fields, in order: V gene, J gene, CDR3 protein.

TRBV20-1	TRBJ2-5	CSVKDSGRETQYF
TRBV20-1	TRBJ2-3	CSARVLTDTQYF
TRBV12-3/TRBV12-4	TRBJ2-2	CASSPPTTDANTGELFF
TRBV5-1	TRBJ2-2	CASSSIAGLNTGELFF
TRBV28	TRBJ2-1	CASTTLDRANEQFF
TRBV5-1	TRBJ2-7	CASSCRTSGRPYEQYF
TRBV7-2	TRBJ2-3	CASSLTSRGGTDTQYF
TRBV5-1	TRBJ2-3	CASSLRSYTDTQYF
TRBV5-1	TRBJ2-2	CASSTLAGVDTGELFF
TRBV4-1	TRBJ2-1	CASSQETGIYNEQFF
TRBV10-3	TRBJ2-1	CAIGAMFGQFF
TRBV4-2	TRBJ2-7	CAISPGLAGALYEQYF
TRBV4-2	TRBJ2-3	CASSQAQAGGSLGTQYF
TRBV19	TRBJ2-2	CASRSQSWTGELFF
TRBV5-1	TRBJ2-2	CASSFPRLAGDVRTELFF
TRBV5-5	TRBJ2-5	CASSSPGGGTSGQETQYF
TRBV4-1	TRBJ2-5	CASSPTVTGPGLAQYF
TRBV10-3	TRBJ2-1	CAISSTDNEQFF
TRBV20-1	TRBJ1-1	CSAREEQYTEAFF
TRBV5-1	TRBJ2-1	CASSLRFAGGSLVYNEQFF
TRBV15	TRBJ2-5	CATSRPGTRNGETQYF
TRBV20-1	TRBJ2-1	CSASGAGGYYNEQFF
TRBV18	TRBJ1-2	CASSPQGRDYGYTF
TRBV5-1	TRBJ2-1	CASSSGSLGRDEQFF
TRBV18	TRBJ2-7	CASSPTGGLSYEQYF
TRBV29-1	TRBJ2-7	CSVGSPGERYEQYF
TRBV7-6	TRBJ2-1	CASSLGGRRESEQFF
TRBV2	TRBJ2-1	CASRDGTYNEQFF
TRBV5-1	TRBJ2-3	CASSQGQGGDTQYF
TRBV7-2	TRBJ1-2	CASSLSRHRGQNYGYTF